Each of the 14 T cell receptor beta chains below was sequenced from the same sample in a study of blood T cell repertoires in COVID-19. Data came from immunoSEQ multiplex PCR; TCRdb stores just in-frame clones and leaves some out. This table holds around 310,000 clones, 90% found once. Sequencing was carried out using peripheral blood. These receptors all stem from a middle-aged woman with COVID-19, enrolled during active disease.

The gene calls are TRBV27 and TRBJ1-5, with 9 bases matching TRBD1. The ends lost 5 bases at V and 1 base at J; junction bases unmatched: 9. Germline CDR1 MNHEY, CDR2 SMNVEV (reference sequence). The CDR3 extends over 17 amino acids. The CDR3 protein is CASSPRQGGVSNQPQHF. The CDR3 nucleotides are TGTGCCAGCAGTCCGCGACAGGGGGGTGTGAGCAATCAGCCCCAGCATTTT.

The rearrangement joins TRBV12-2 to TRBJ2-1; the listed D gene, TRBD1, was not tested against the DNA. TRBV12-2 is given as a pseudogene. The CDR3 runs 15 residues. CDR3 region: CASRLGYCLPGEQFF. CDR3 DNA sequence: TGTGCAAGTCGCTTGGGCTACTGCCTCCCAGGTGAGCAGTTCTTC.

V and J are TRBV2 and TRBJ2-2, with 15 bases matching TRBD2. Germline V gene data show CDR1 as SNHLY and CDR2 as FYNNEI. This CDR3 contains 18 residues. Unmatched junction bases numbered 9, after V lost 5 bases and J lost 5 bases. CDR3 DNA sequence: TGTGCCAGCAGTTATGGACTAGCGGGGGGGCTCGGAACCGGGGAGCTGTTTTTT. The encoded protein is CASSYGLAGGLGTGELFF.

This clone appeared a single time. The chain uses TRBV18 and TRBJ1-2; TRBD1 is a possible D gene (6 bases). Trimming took off 3 bases at V and 5 bases at J, with 10 bases between the two ends. This CDR3 is 13 amino acids long. Germline CDR1 KGHSH, CDR2 LQKENI. The CDR3 region is CASSPDRSYGYTF. As DNA, the CDR3 is TGTGCCAGCTCACCCGACAGGTCTTATGGCTACACCTTC.

This chain connects TRBV18 to TRBJ1-4, with D tentatively TRBD1 (6 bases). V lost 4 bases to trimming and J lost 3 bases, with 12 bases between them. The CDR3 consists of 15 residues. In germline, CDR1 is KGHSH, CDR2 LQKENI. DNA for the CDR3: TGTGCCAGCTCACTACGACAGGTGGCTAATGAAAAACTGTTTTTT. Translating gives CASSLRQVANEKLFF.

This chain connects TRBV7-2 to TRBJ1-3; no reliable D call. Germline-derived CDR1 and CDR2 are SGHTA and FQGNSA. Trimming stripped 1 base from V and 2 bases from J, with 9 bases between. This CDR3 has 15 residues. The CDR3 DNA is TGTGCCAGCAGCTTAGTGCGAAATCCTGGAAACACCATATATTTT. Translating gives CASSLVRNPGNTIYF.

The chain recombines TRBV6-1 with TRBJ1-6, with 8 bases lining up with TRBD1. Germline V CDR1 and CDR2: MNHNS, SASEGT. V lost 0 bases, J lost 5 bases, and 6 bases stayed unmatched. The CDR3 is made up of 17 amino acids. The CDR3 sequence: CASSEAGRGRDNSPLHF. Written as DNA, the CDR3 is TGTGCCAGCAGTGAAGCGGGCAGGGGGCGAGATAATTCACCCCTCCACTTT.

V gene TRBV27 combines with J gene TRBJ2-2, with 7 bases identical to TRBD2. This CDR3 is 15 amino acids long. Germline V gene lookup returns CDR1 MNHEY and CDR2 SMNVEV (reference sequence). The trim removed 3 bases at V and 7 bases at J, leaving 8 bases unmatched. CDR3 protein: CASSFTSDGYGELFF. In DNA, the CDR3 is TGTGCCAGCAGTTTTACTAGCGATGGTTACGGGGAGCTGTTTTTT.

The chain combines TRBV19 with TRBJ1-4; the D gene is possibly TRBD1 (6 bases). The germline V gene encodes CDR1 LNHDA and CDR2 SQIVND (reference sequence). This CDR3 region has 17 residues. Trimming cost V 3 bases and J 8 bases, with 22 bases left between them. The CDR3 loop is CASSIRWAQGTSEKLFF. DNA of the CDR3: TGTGCCAGTAGTATCAGATGGGCACAGGGCACAAGCGAAAAACTGTTTTTT.

The J gene is TRBJ1-2, the V gene TRBV27; TRBD1 matches at 9 bases. J gave up 5 bases and V 3 bases, and 7 bases lay outside the gene matches. CDR1 and CDR2 from the germline V gene are MNHEY and SMNVEV (reference sequence). The CDR3 spans 15 residues. This CDR3 reads CASSFLGTGRYGYTF. The CDR3 DNA reads TGTGCCAGCAGTTTCCTCGGGACAGGGAGGTATGGCTACACCTTC.

V and J are TRBV30 and TRBJ1-5; tentative D call: TRBD1 (5 bases). Trimming shortened V by 0 bases and J by 0 bases, and 15 bases separated the two germline ends. The CDR3 consists of 17 residues. In germline, CDR1 is GTSNPN, CDR2 SVGIG (reference sequence). CDR3 region: CAWSVHRTPNSNQPQHF. DNA of the CDR3: TGTGCCTGGAGTGTACATCGGACACCTAATAGCAATCAGCCCCAGCATTTT.

The table lists this clone with a few counts. This chain connects TRBV19 to TRBJ1-1; no definite D call. V lost 6 bases, J lost 4 bases, and 18 bases lay in between. The CDR3 loop spans 15 amino acids. CDR1 is LNHDA and CDR2 is SQIVND in the germline V gene (reference sequence). The CDR3 here is CASSPNARAATEAFF. The DNA of the CDR3 is TGTGCCAGTAGCCCTAACGCGAGGGCTGCCACTGAAGCTTTCTTT.

The J gene is TRBJ2-1, the V gene TRBV7-9, with D perhaps TRBD1 (5 bases). CDR3 size: 15 residues. Trimming pared 7 bases from V and 5 bases from J, leaving 18 bases between. Germline loops: CDR1 SEHNR, CDR2 FQNEAQ (reference sequence). CDR3 DNA sequence: TGTGCCAGCACCCCGCCCCCTAGGGGTGACAATGAGCAGTTCTTC. It translates to CASTPPPRGDNEQFF.

The CDR3 DNA sequence: TGTGCCAGTAGTGAAGGCAGGGAGGGCCTGGGCTATGGCTACACCTTC. It translates to CASSEGREGLGYGYTF. V and J are TRBV19 and TRBJ1-2; tentatively, D is TRBD1 (5 bases). CDR1 is LNHDA, CDR2 SQIVND, per germline (reference sequence). The CDR3 is 16 amino acids. Trimming took off 5 bases at V and 4 bases at J, with 20 bases between the two ends.